This is a list of T cell receptor beta chains from one sample in a study of T cell responses to AZD1222 COVID-19 vaccine. Here immunoSEQ multiplex PCR was the method, and the copy in TCRdb shows in-frame clones only, minus some. The sample includes about 100,000 clones, approximately 86% of them seen just once. Sample: peripheral blood, taken 28 days after the second dose of the MenACWY control vaccine. These receptors were taken from an adult who received the MenACWY meningococcal vaccine as a control. Both conserved end residues are part of each CDR3. D genes are given only for firm matches. Clone size is not always given. Where it is, it says once, few, many or a class for expanded clones.

v_gene: TRBV6-5
d_gene: NA
abundance: NA
j_gene: TRBJ2-7
CDR3aa: CASTFGPGGSDEQYF
CDR3nt: TGTGCCAGCACCTTTGGGCCTGGAGGGTCGGACGAGCAGTACTTC

v_gene: TRBV11-1
d_gene: NA
abundance: NA
j_gene: TRBJ2-7
CDR3aa: CASSLSSPGHYEQYF
CDR3nt: TGTGCCAGCAGCTTATCCAGCCCCGGCCACTACGAGCAGTACTTC

v_gene: TRBV15
d_gene: NA
abundance: NA
j_gene: TRBJ2-1
CDR3aa: CATSRDLTEQFF
CDR3nt: TGTGCCACCAGCAGAGATCTCACTGAGCAGTTCTTC

v_gene: TRBV6-5
d_gene: TRBD1
abundance: NA
j_gene: TRBJ2-7
CDR3aa: CASSYSATGYEQYF
CDR3nt: TGTGCCAGCAGTTACTCCGCGACAGGGTACGAGCAGTACTTC

v_gene: TRBV5-4
d_gene: NA
abundance: NA
j_gene: TRBJ1-6
CDR3aa: CASSFIQGPESYNSPLHF
CDR3nt: TGTGCCAGCAGCTTTATCCAGGGTCCGGAGTCCTATAATTCACCCCTCCACTTT

v_gene: TRBV11-2
d_gene: NA
abundance: NA
j_gene: TRBJ2-5
CDR3aa: CASSLAGGGRQETQYF
CDR3nt: TGTGCCAGCAGCTTAGCGGGCGGAGGAAGGCAAGAGACCCAGTACTTC

v_gene: TRBV7-2
d_gene: NA
abundance: NA
j_gene: TRBJ2-7
CDR3aa: CASSIRPGQFAEQYF
CDR3nt: TGTGCCAGCAGCATTCGGCCCGGACAGTTCGCCGAGCAGTACTTC

v_gene: TRBV28
d_gene: TRBD1
abundance: NA
j_gene: TRBJ2-7
CDR3aa: CASRLPGQGASEQYF
CDR3nt: TGTGCCAGCAGGTTACCGGGACAGGGAGCCTCCGAGCAGTACTTC

v_gene: TRBV3-1/TRBV3-2
d_gene: TRBD2
abundance: NA
j_gene: TRBJ2-7
CDR3aa: CASSLLAGVREQYF
CDR3nt: TGTGCCAGCAGTCTACTAGCGGGGGTAAGGGAGCAGTACTTC

v_gene: TRBV19
d_gene: TRBD1
abundance: NA
j_gene: TRBJ1-2
CDR3aa: CASSPRQGNYGYTF
CDR3nt: TGTGCCAGTAGTCCTCGACAGGGTAACTATGGCTACACCTTC

v_gene: TRBV6-5
d_gene: NA
abundance: NA
j_gene: TRBJ1-6
CDR3aa: CASTDGGGDNSPLHF
CDR3nt: TGTGCCAGCACCGACGGAGGGGGAGATAATTCACCCCTCCACTTT

v_gene: TRBV7-2
d_gene: NA
abundance: NA
j_gene: TRBJ2-5
CDR3aa: CASSLAGPTGGETQYF
CDR3nt: TGTGCCAGCAGCTTAGCGGGCCCCACCGGCGGAGAGACCCAGTACTTC

v_gene: TRBV19
d_gene: TRBD1
abundance: NA
j_gene: TRBJ2-7
CDR3aa: CASSTGTGEDEQYF
CDR3nt: TGTGCCAGTTCTACCGGGACAGGAGAAGACGAGCAGTACTTC

v_gene: TRBV27
d_gene: TRBD1
abundance: NA
j_gene: TRBJ2-2
CDR3aa: CASTQVGADRETGELFF
CDR3nt: TGTGCCAGCACCCAGGTTGGGGCGGACAGGGAAACCGGGGAGCTGTTTTTT

v_gene: TRBV6-5
d_gene: NA
abundance: few
j_gene: TRBJ1-5
CDR3aa: CASNPIAYSNQPQHF
CDR3nt: TGTGCCAGCAACCCGATCGCCTATAGCAATCAGCCCCAGCATTTT

v_gene: TRBV28
d_gene: TRBD1
abundance: NA
j_gene: TRBJ2-7
CDR3aa: CASSLLDGQGMISYEQYF
CDR3nt: TGTGCCAGCAGCTTACTTGATGGACAGGGGATGATCTCCTACGAGCAGTACTTC

v_gene: TRBV5-1
d_gene: NA
abundance: NA
j_gene: TRBJ2-7
CDR3aa: CASRRDSFGEQYF
CDR3nt: TGCGCCAGCAGACGCGACAGCTTCGGCGAGCAGTACTTC

v_gene: TRBV5-8
d_gene: NA
abundance: NA
j_gene: TRBJ1-2
CDR3aa: CASSLAVSPNYGYTF
CDR3nt: TGTGCCAGCAGCTTGGCCGTCAGTCCTAACTATGGCTACACCTTC

v_gene: TRBV11-3
d_gene: TRBD1
abundance: few
j_gene: TRBJ2-1
CDR3aa: CASSPTGTGIDEQFF
CDR3nt: TGTGCCAGCAGCCCAACCGGGACAGGGATCGATGAGCAGTTCTTC

v_gene: TRBV7-9
d_gene: TRBD1
abundance: NA
j_gene: TRBJ1-2
CDR3aa: CASSPERTGSSGYTF
CDR3nt: TGTGCCAGCAGCCCAGAACGGACAGGGTCGAGTGGCTACACCTTC

v_gene: TRBV4-2
d_gene: TRBD2
abundance: NA
j_gene: TRBJ2-4
CDR3aa: CASSPLGGGENIQYF
CDR3nt: TGTGCCAGCAGCCCCCTCGGGGGGGGAGAAAACATTCAGTACTTC

v_gene: TRBV5-1
d_gene: NA
abundance: NA
j_gene: TRBJ2-2
CDR3aa: CASSLDLGTGELFF
CDR3nt: TGCGCCAGCAGCTTGGATTTGGGGACCGGGGAGCTGTTTTTT

v_gene: TRBV3-1/TRBV3-2
d_gene: NA
abundance: NA
j_gene: TRBJ2-2
CDR3aa: CASSQGVGTGRAGELFF
CDR3nt: TGTGCCAGCAGCCAAGGCGTCGGAACAGGGCGGGCCGGGGAGCTGTTTTTT

v_gene: TRBV5-8
d_gene: NA
abundance: NA
j_gene: TRBJ1-6
CDR3aa: CASSRGWNSPLHF
CDR3nt: TGTGCCAGCAGTAGGGGTTGGAATTCACCCCTCCACTTT

v_gene: TRBV3-1/TRBV3-2
d_gene: NA
abundance: NA
j_gene: TRBJ2-7
CDR3aa: CASSQDLNTYEQYF
CDR3nt: TGTGCCAGCAGCCAAGATCTTAACACCTACGAGCAGTACTTC